This T cell receptor beta chain was sequenced for a study of blood T cell repertoires in COVID-19. Turning to the study itself: There were acute and convalescent COVID-19 samples, and they came from the United States, Italy and Spain.

The CDR3 contains 14 residues. Germline trimming cut 8 bases from V and 0 bases from J; bases unmatched to any gene: 10. Per the germline V gene, CDR1 is SQVTM and CDR2 is ANQGSEA. Source study methods: Counts of nucleated cells, estimated from reference gene primer amplification, were obtained. Assay used: immunoSEQ multiplex PCR; TCRdb lists only in-frame clones, some missing. That table is the source of V, J and clone size, and D and trimming were worked out from the DNA. Here the sample spans under 25,000 clones, roughly 88% being singletons. This sequence originates from a human donor in a cohort sampled during active COVID-19. What was sequenced was peripheral blood. The chain has TRBV29-1 and TRBJ2-7, with 7 positions matching TRBD1. CDR3 sequence (DNA): TGCAGCACTACCGGGACAGCAAGCTCCTACGAGCAGTACTTC. It codes for CSTTGTASSYEQYF.